This TCR beta chain was documented in a study of human T cells and chemical hapten exposure. Whole-study context: Alopecia areata, totalis or universalis affected patients who were mostly female.

Germline CDR1 KGHSH, CDR2 LQKENI. The CDR3 loop spans 15 amino acids. Trimming removed 8 bases from V and 0 bases from J; junction bases left unmatched: 7. Time point denoted: patch test 1, 2 weeks after DPC sensitization. Treatment reported: therapeutic diphenylcyclopropenone sensitization with weekly scalp DPC. This clonotype was counted between two and nine times. The study used a library that attached unique molecular identifiers to individual cDNA molecules. TCRdb passed the RACE reads through MiXCR, listing each CDR3 protein once. The sample lists about 380,000 distinct CDR3 sequences; about 4.8% were seen once.

The chain combines TRBV18 with TRBJ2-1, with 7 positions matching TRBD2. Sequencing used whole blood, obtained in connection with sensitization to the hapten diphenylcyclopropenone (DPC). The clonotype comes from a woman aged 45-65 years with alopecia areata. Some clones in this sample may be carry-over from other donors' samples. The CDR3 spells CASLTRGSSYNEQFF. The CDR3 nucleotides are TGTGCCAGCCTCACGCGGGGGAGCTCCTACAATGAGCAGTTCTTC.